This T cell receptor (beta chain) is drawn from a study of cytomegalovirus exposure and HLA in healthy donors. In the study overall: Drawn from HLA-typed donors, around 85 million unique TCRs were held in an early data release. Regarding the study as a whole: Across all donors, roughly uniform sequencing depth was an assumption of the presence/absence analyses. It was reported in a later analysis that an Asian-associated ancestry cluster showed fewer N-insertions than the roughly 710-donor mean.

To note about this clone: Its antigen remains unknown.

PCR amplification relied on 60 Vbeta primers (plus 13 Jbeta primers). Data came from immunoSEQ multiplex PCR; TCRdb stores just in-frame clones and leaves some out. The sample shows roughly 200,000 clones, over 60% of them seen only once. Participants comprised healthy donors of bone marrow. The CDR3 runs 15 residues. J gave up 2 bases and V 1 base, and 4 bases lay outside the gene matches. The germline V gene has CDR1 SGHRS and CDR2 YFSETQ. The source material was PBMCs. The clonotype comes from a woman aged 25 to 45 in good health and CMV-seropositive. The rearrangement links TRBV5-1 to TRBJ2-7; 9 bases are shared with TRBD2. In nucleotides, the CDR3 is TGCGCCAGCAGCTTGAGCGGGGGGAACCCCTACGAGCAGTACTTC. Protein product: CASSLSGGNPYEQYF. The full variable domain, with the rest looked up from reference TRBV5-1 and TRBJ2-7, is KAGVTQTPRYLIKTRGQQVTLSCSPISGHRSVSWYQQTPGQGLQFLFEYFSETQRNKGNFPGRFSGRQFSNSRSEMNVSTLELGDSALYLCASSLSGGNPYEQYFGPGTRLTVT.